The present T cell receptor beta chain was sequenced within a study of blood T cells in healthy people across ages. In the study overall: About one barcoded beta molecule per two T cells came from capture by template switching.

No fewer than 6 micrograms of total RNA were isolated from every sample. This CDR3 contains 15 residues. Sample-barcoded 5' priming and a J-beta primer mix drove a second PCR of roughly 6 to 12 cycles. A single record per CDR3 protein comes from TCRdb applying MiXCR to the 5' RACE reads. Among about 1,600,000 distinct CDR3 sequences listed, roughly 40% were seen once. This clonotype has just one count. Its antigen remains unknown. Overall study findings and caveats: Roughly linear age-related decline in beta diversity appeared, significant by age about 40. Those diversity estimates obtained from one million T cells were thought to be underestimates.

This TCR was sampled from a woman under 30 in good health. The sample comprised blood. This rearrangement joins TRBV12-3 or TRBV12-4 to TRBJ2-4, with D possibly being TRBD2 (6 bases). The DNA end lines up better with TRBJ2-7; the J call may be wrong. The CDR3 region is CASSAGGGASYEQYF. The CDR3 nucleotides are TGTGCCAGCAGTGCTGGTGGCGGGGCCAGCTACGAGCAGTACTTC.